These 32 T cell receptor beta chains came from one sample sequenced in a study of blood T cell repertoires in COVID-19. Some clones are missing from TCRdb's copy, which holds only in-frame ones; the method was immunoSEQ multiplex PCR. The repertoire holds 440,000 or so clones, with approximately 90% as singletons. The sample consisted of peripheral blood. The receptors shown here come from a woman in her thirties or forties with COVID-19, enrolled during active disease.

The chain has TRBV28 and TRBJ2-3; 7 bases line up with TRBD2. The V gene's germline CDR1 is MDHEN and CDR2 SYDVKM. The junction had 0 bases not matched to a gene; V was cut back by 3 bases and J by 0 bases. The CDR3 covers 14 residues. CDR3 protein: CASSFGGSTDTQYF. The CDR3 DNA reads as TGTGCCAGCAGTTTCGGGGGGAGCACAGATACGCAGTATTTT.

This clone showed up just a few times. The chain joins TRBV15 to TRBJ2-3; D may be TRBD2 (5 bases). CDR1 and CDR2 (germline): LNHNV, YYDKDF (reference sequence). The CDR3 sequence is 14 residues long. The germline V and J ends were trimmed by 5 bases and 6 bases, with 15 bases remaining between them. Here the CDR3 DNA reads TGTGCCACCAGCCGTATACGAGGGAGTGATACGCAGTATTTT. Translating it yields CATSRIRGSDTQYF.

The chain uses TRBV5-1 and TRBJ2-1; D remains ambiguous. This CDR3 is built from 16 residues. V lost 0 bases and J lost 0, with 10 bases in between. Germline V gene sequence: CDR1 SGHRS, CDR2 YFSETQ. CDR3 protein: CASSLVSKSSYNEQFF. As DNA, the CDR3 is TGCGCCAGCAGCTTGGTTAGTAAAAGCTCCTACAATGAGCAGTTCTTC.

Only one count was recorded for this clone. This chain joins TRBV11-2 and TRBJ1-2; TRBD1 matches 8 bases. The CDR3 is 13 residues long. Per germline, CDR1 SGHAT and CDR2 FQNNGV. The trim removed 6 bases at V and 8 bases at J, leaving 8 bases unmatched. The CDR3: CASSLTGAGGYTF. The DNA for the CDR3 is TGTGCCAGCAGTTTGACAGGGGCGGGCGGCTACACCTTC.

The sample holds one count of this clone. The rearrangement uses TRBV19 and TRBJ2-1, with 11 bases lining up with TRBD2. The germline CDR1 and CDR2 sequences are LNHDA and SQIVND (reference sequence). The CDR3 length is 15 residues. V lost 1 base, J lost 9 bases, and 5 bases stayed unmatched. CDR3 DNA sequence: TGTGCCAGTAGTATAGCCGGACTAGCGGGTACTGAGCAGTTCTTC. It encodes CASSIAGLAGTEQFF. Complete variable domain (other parts from reference TRBV19 and TRBJ2-1): DGGITQSPKYLFRKEGQNVTLSCEQNLNHDAMYWYRQDPGQGLRLIYYSQIVNDFQKGDIAEGYSVSREKKESFPLTVTSAQKNPTAFYLCASSIAGLAGTEQFFGPGTRLTVL.

V usage is TRBV28 and J usage is TRBJ1-1; D ambiguous. Germline loops: CDR1 MDHEN, CDR2 SYDVKM. Trimming shortened V by 3 bases and J by 1 base, and 9 bases separated the two germline ends. CDR3 length: 14 amino acids. The chain's CDR3 is CASSLHSPNTEAFF. The CDR3 nucleotides read TGTGCCAGCAGTTTGCACTCGCCGAACACTGAAGCTTTCTTT.

V and J are TRBV6-2 or TRBV6-3 and TRBJ1-2; D possibly corresponds to TRBD1 (6 bases). Germline V gene lookup returns CDR1 MNHEY and CDR2 SVGEGT. The germline V and J ends were trimmed by 6 bases and 6 bases, with 17 bases remaining between them. The CDR3 totals 14 residues. CDR3 amino acids: CASSRPGTQDGYTF. CDR3 DNA sequence: TGTGCCAGCAGCCGTCCCGGGACACAGGATGGCTACACCTTC.

V and J are TRBV9 and TRBJ1-4, with unresolved D. The germline V gene has CDR1 SGDLS and CDR2 YYNGEE. CDR3 length: 15 amino acids. Trimming removed 3 bases from V and 7 bases from J, with 16 bases in between. The CDR3 DNA follows: TGTGCCAGCAGCGCGGGAATAGGCGTAGGTGAAAAACTGTTTTTT. It encodes CASSAGIGVGEKLFF. Full variable domain (remainder filled in from reference TRBV9 and TRBJ1-4): DSGVTQTPKHLITATGQRVTLRCSPRSGDLSVYWYQQSLDQGLQFLIQYYNGEERAKGNILERFSAQQFPDLHSELNLSSLELGDSALYFCASSAGIGVGEKLFFGSGTQLSVL.

The V call is TRBV5-6, the J call TRBJ1-3; D unresolved. V was cut by 2 bases and J by 4 bases, with 10 bases left in between. The germline V gene has CDR1 SGHDT and CDR2 YYEEEE. There are 14 residues in the CDR3. The CDR3, as DNA: TGTGCCAGCAGCTTTAACCCAGTGGGAAACACCATATATTTT. Its protein product is CASSFNPVGNTIYF.

This chain uses TRBV9 with TRBJ2-3, with 7 nucleotides matching TRBD2. CDR1 is SGDLS and CDR2 is YYNGEE in the germline V gene. V dropped 0 bases and J dropped 4; count of bases not matched to a gene: 8. The CDR3 covers 16 residues. DNA of the CDR3: TGTGCCAGCAGCGTAGGGGCGGGAGTCGGGGCAGATACGCAGTATTTT. It codes for CASSVGAGVGADTQYF.

The rearrangement links TRBV6-6 to TRBJ1-5; the match to TRBD1 covers 10 bases. This CDR3 has 16 amino acids. V shed 2 bases and J 0 bases; nucleotides not matched to a gene: 1. CDR1 MNHNY and CDR2 SVGAGI come from the germline V gene (reference sequence). The CDR3 spells CASSYGTGDSNQPQHF. The DNA of the CDR3 is TGTGCCAGCAGTTACGGGACAGGGGATAGCAATCAGCCCCAGCATTTT.

The chain combines TRBV7-2 with TRBJ1-1, with TRBD1 matching over 8 bases. The CDR3 extends over 15 amino acids. V lost 5 bases to trimming and J lost 6 bases; unmatched junction nucleotides: 11. Germline V gene sequence: CDR1 SGHTA, CDR2 FQGNSA. In DNA form, the CDR3 reads TGTGCCAGCAGCCGGGCCCTCGGACAGGGCGCTGAAGCTTTCTTT. Translated, it gives CASSRALGQGAEAFF.

This rearrangement joins TRBV2 to TRBJ2-3; 8 bases are shared with TRBD2. The CDR3 is 15 amino acids. V shed 2 bases, J shed 3 bases, and the junction held 4 bases outside the gene matches. Germline V gene lookup returns CDR1 SNHLY and CDR2 FYNNEI. The CDR3, as DNA: TGTGCCAGCAGTGAACGGAGCGGGGGAACAGATACGCAGTATTTT. This sequence encodes CASSERSGGTDTQYF.

The rearrangement joins TRBV27 to TRBJ1-1; D is unclear. CDR1 is MNHEY and CDR2 is SMNVEV in the germline V gene (reference sequence). The CDR3 loop spans 15 amino acids. V was shortened by 5 bases and J by 3 bases, with 16 bases between the two germline ends. The CDR3 loop reads CASSVREDGYTEAFF. The CDR3 region has the DNA TGTGCCAGCAGTGTGAGGGAGGATGGGTACACTGAAGCTTTCTTT.

The rearrangement uses TRBV21-1 and TRBJ1-6. TRBV21-1 counts as a pseudogene. This CDR3 region has 20 residues. CDR3 coding DNA: TGTGCCAGCAGCAAAGACGCCTCATGGGAGGGGCGAGTCTATAATTCACCCCTCCACTTT. As protein: CASSKDASWEGRVYNSPLHF.

V is TRBV7-2 and J is TRBJ2-2, with D unresolved. CDR1 and CDR2 (germline): SGHTA, FQGNSA. The CDR3 loop spans 15 amino acids. The V end was cut by 1 base, the J end by 0 bases, with 6 bases between. CDR3 DNA: TGTGCCAGCAGCTTAGGGGCAGCGAACACCGGGGAGCTGTTTTTT. Protein sequence: CASSLGAANTGELFF.

The chain couples TRBV30 to TRBJ2-2; unclear D gene. Germline V gene sequence: CDR1 GTSNPN, CDR2 SVGIG (reference sequence). This CDR3 comprises 13 residues. Between the trimmed V and J ends, which lost 2 bases and 2 bases, there was a span of 6 bases. The CDR3 here is CAWSSGNTGELFF. CDR3 bases: TGTGCCTGGAGTTCAGGCAACACCGGGGAGCTGTTTTTT.

The chain carries TRBV11-2 and TRBJ1-6, with unresolved D. From germline, CDR1 is SGHAT and CDR2 FQNNGV. This CDR3 region has 15 residues. With 4 bases removed from V and 10 bases from J, the gap between germline ends came to 17 bases. CDR3 protein: CASSSTFGPGSPLHF. CDR3 in DNA: TGTGCCAGCAGCTCGACGTTCGGCCCGGGGTCACCCCTCCACTTT.

The V and J genes are TRBV5-8 and TRBJ2-1; TRBD1 aligns across 11 bases. The J segment lost 9 bases and the V segment lost 4 bases, leaving 6 bases of the junction unmatched. Germline lookup yields CDR1 SGHTS and CDR2 YDEGEE. There are 14 residues in the CDR3. This CDR3 is CASSTRTGGFEQFF. The CDR3 DNA sequence: TGTGCCAGCAGCACTAGGACAGGGGGCTTTGAGCAGTTCTTC.

This clone has only one observation. The chain joins TRBV6-6 to TRBJ1-3; no clear D. The CDR3 runs to 11 residues. The germline gives CDR1 MNHNY, CDR2 SVGAGI (reference sequence). The V end was cut by 6 bases, the J end by 4 bases, with 4 bases between. The CDR3 here is CASRLGNTIYF. The CDR3 coding sequence is TGTGCCAGCAGACTGGGAAACACCATATATTTT.

The chain combines TRBV10-3 with TRBJ2-7, with 10 bases lining up with TRBD2. V dropped 6 bases and J dropped 0; count of bases not matched to a gene: 8. The CDR3 has 16 residues. Germline CDR1 ENHRY, CDR2 SYGVKD. CDR3 DNA: TGTGCCATCAGCACCGGGACTAGCGCGATCTCCTACGAGCAGTACTTC. Translation: CAISTGTSAISYEQYF.

This clone was counted a few times. The V and J genes are TRBV4-3 and TRBJ2-2, with D tentatively TRBD1 (5 bases). The CDR3 runs 14 residues. V lost 5 bases and J lost 0, with 7 bases in between. Germline lookup yields CDR1 LGHNA and CDR2 YSLEER. Here the CDR3 reads CASSETANTGELFF. CDR3 coding DNA: TGCGCCAGCAGCGAGACAGCGAACACCGGGGAGCTGTTTTTT.

This rearrangement joins TRBV7-3 to TRBJ2-1; D perhaps matches TRBD1 (5 bases). The CDR3 has 14 residues. V lost 5 bases and J 7 bases, leaving 15 bases between the germline ends. CDR1 and CDR2 from the germline V gene are SGHTA and FQGTGA. CDR3 protein: CASSPGQSGNEQFF. DNA of the CDR3: TGTGCCAGCAGCCCCGGACAATCCGGGAATGAGCAGTTCTTC. The full variable domain, rest sourced from reference TRBV7-3 and TRBJ2-1, is GAGVSQTPSNKVTEKGKYVELRCDPISGHTALYWYRQSLGQGPEFLIYFQGTGAADDSGLPNDRFFAVRPEGSVSTLKIQRTERGDSAVYLCASSPGQSGNEQFFGPGTRLTVL.

The chain has TRBV19 and TRBJ1-1; perhaps TRBD1 as D (6 bases). CDR1 LNHDA and CDR2 SQIVND come from the germline V gene (reference sequence). CDR3 length: 14 residues. The V gene lost 6 bases and the J gene lost 5 bases, with 16 bases spanning the gap. The CDR3 protein is CASRGGRGTTEAFF. The CDR3 nucleotides read TGTGCCAGTAGGGGGGGGCGAGGGACAACTGAAGCTTTCTTT.

This sequence joins TRBV7-9 and TRBJ2-7; possibly TRBD2 for D (6 bases). Trimming cost V 6 bases and J 3 bases, with 12 bases left between them. CDR1 is SEHNR and CDR2 is FQNEAQ in the germline V gene (reference sequence). The CDR3 covers 13 residues. The CDR3 here is CASSRTTIYEQYF. DNA for the CDR3: TGTGCCAGCAGTCGGACTACAATCTACGAGCAGTACTTC.

V gene TRBV28 combines with J gene TRBJ1-6; D is undetermined. V gave up 6 bases and J gave up 2 bases, with 23 bases separating them. The germline V gene has CDR1 MDHEN and CDR2 SYDVKM. There are 19 residues in the CDR3. Here the CDR3 DNA reads TGTGCCAGCAGACGGCGGGCGACGGGTGGAGCACCCTATAATTCACCCCTCCACTTT. It translates to CASRRRATGGAPYNSPLHF.

CDR3 sequence (DNA): TGTGCCAGTAGTCCCCCGGCCGGGACAGCGGTGTTTTTT. Translation gives CASSPPAGTAVFF. The genes are TRBV19 and TRBJ1-4, with 7 bases that match TRBD1. Germline values: CDR1 LNHDA, CDR2 SQIVND (reference sequence). The CDR3 loop spans 13 amino acids. J gave up 15 bases and V 5 bases, and 12 bases lay outside the gene matches.

This clone has more than one count but fewer than ten. This chain joins TRBV21-1 and TRBJ1-1; the table names TRBD1, a call not compared with the DNA. TRBV21-1 is marked as a pseudogene. CDR3 length: 18 amino acids. Here the CDR3 DNA reads TGTGCCAGCAGGTCATTACAGGGAACAAGGAATGATAACACTGAAGCTTTCTTT. Its translation is CASRSLQGTRNDNTEAFF.

The rearrangement uses TRBV28 and TRBJ2-7, with unresolved D. This CDR3 has 13 residues. V was clipped by 8 bases and J by 2 bases, with 13 bases between them. The V gene's germline CDR1 is MDHEN and CDR2 SYDVKM. The CDR3 nucleotides read TGTGCCAGCGGCGGTTCCTCCCCCTACGAGCAGTACTTC. Its protein is CASGGSSPYEQYF.

The sample holds a few counts of this clone. The chain recombines TRBV5-1 with TRBJ1-2, with D perhaps TRBD1 (6 bases). V was trimmed by 4 bases and J by 6 bases, leaving 16 bases between them. This CDR3 has 14 amino acids. Per germline, CDR1 SGHRS and CDR2 YFSETQ. The CDR3 is CASSRPTGSDGYTF. The CDR3 region has the DNA TGCGCCAGCAGCCGGCCTACAGGGTCGGATGGCTACACCTTC.

As to this clone: The conserved phenylalanine or tryptophan normally closing the CDR3 is absent here, so this likely arose from a read error. It is unclear where the CDR3 begins or ends on the DNA, so no DNA is shown, and the CDR3 is as TCRdb lists it. This rearrangement joins TRBV3-1 (or the pseudogene TRBV3-2) to TRBJ2-7; the listed D gene, TRBD2, was not tested against the DNA. Per germline, CDR1 LGHDT and CDR2 YNNKEL (reference sequence). The CDR3 length equals 15 residues, ends included. The CDR3 spells CASSQIIARMIYDAG.

This clone was seen just once. V gene TRBV15 combines with J gene TRBJ1-5; possible D gene TRBD1, 5 bases. The CDR3 runs 14 residues. The V end was cut by 8 bases, the J end by 3 bases, with 14 bases between. Germline CDR1 is LNHNV and CDR2 is YYDKDF (reference sequence). In DNA form, the CDR3 reads TGTGCCACCTCTTCGAGGGGACTCAATCAGCCCCAGCATTTT. It specifies CATSSRGLNQPQHF.